This entry features one T cell receptor (beta chain) sequence. Germline CDR1 and CDR2: MDHEN and SYDVKM. The CDR3 runs to 15 residues. The V end was cut by 4 bases, the J end by 5 bases, with 17 bases between. The entry originates in a study of blood T cell repertoires in COVID-19. Study-wide background: The United States, Italy and Spain were the sources of the acute and convalescent COVID-19 samples. Nucleic acid was either cDNA or gDNA, and it came from T cells, B-cell-depleted T cells, or PBMCs.

Per the authors' pipeline: For nucleated cells, counts were estimated from reference gene primer amplification. Clones were read by immunoSEQ multiplex PCR, and TCRdb kept only the in-frame ones, dropping some. D and trimming were read from the DNA, whereas the V and J calls and clone size are those reported in that table. This table holds 200,000 to 250,000 clones, approximately 82% found once. Sequencing was carried out using peripheral blood. The source is a woman of 80 years or more with acute or convalescent COVID-19. The V and J genes are TRBV28 and TRBJ1-1, with D unclear. The DNA for the CDR3 is TGTGCCAGCAGTTCTTCTTCGGGAGCGAGGACTGAAGCTTTCTTT. The encoded protein is CASSSSSGARTEAFF. Complete variable domain (other parts from reference TRBV28 and TRBJ1-1): DVKVTQSSRYLVKRTGEKVFLECVQDMDHENMFWYRQDPGLGLRLIYFSYDVKMKEKGDIPEGYSVSREKKERFSLILESASTNQTSMYLCASSSSSGARTEAFFGQGTRLTVV.